A single T cell receptor (beta chain) is shown here with its context. Its antigen is currently unknown. The CDR3 contains 16 residues. Generated by immunoSEQ multiplex PCR, the TCRdb table keeps only in-frame clones and is missing some. The sample has roughly 2.5 million clones, approximately 94% seen once. This sample stems from a study of shared clonotypes between healthy human individuals. Study outcomes and limitations: Donors were few, which limited the genetic and exposure-history diversity represented.

Memory CD4+ cells were the fraction left after CD45RA+ naive selection. This sequence was found in a man aged 18 to 30 in good health. The sequencing input was naive CD4+ T cells sorted from blood. Subset of the sample: CD45RA+ positively selected. The chain recombines TRBV21-1 with TRBJ2-7; TRBD2, the table's D call, lacks a check against the DNA. TRBV21-1 represents a pseudogene. The chain's CDR3 is CASSKVELAGVAEQYF. CDR3 nucleotides: TGTGCCAGCAGCAAGGTGGAACTAGCGGGAGTGGCCGAGCAGTACTTC.